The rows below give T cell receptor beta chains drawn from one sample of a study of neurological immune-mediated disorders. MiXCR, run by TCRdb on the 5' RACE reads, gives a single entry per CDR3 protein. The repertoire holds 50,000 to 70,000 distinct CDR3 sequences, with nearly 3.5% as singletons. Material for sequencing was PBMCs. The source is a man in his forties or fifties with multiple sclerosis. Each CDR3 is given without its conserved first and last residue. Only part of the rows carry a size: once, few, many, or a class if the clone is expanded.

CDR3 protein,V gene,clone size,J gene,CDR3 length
AWSGDRSGYT,TRBV30,many,TRBJ1-2,10
SASRTGDEQF,TRBV20-1,many,TRBJ2-1,10
SARFGDYRVNRYNEQF,TRBV20-1,many,TRBJ2-1,16
ASSLGLAQETQY,TRBV7-6,many,TRBJ2-5,12
SGGQAPDGTEAF,TRBV20-1,.,TRBJ1-1,12
SARDISGITDTQY,TRBV20-1,many,TRBJ2-3,13
ASSLELGRDPDTQY,TRBV5-1,many,TRBJ2-3,14
ASSHRLAQETQY,TRBV3-1,many,TRBJ2-5,12
SAKPLQNMNTEAF,TRBV20-1,many,TRBJ1-1,13
ASSRRANEKLF,TRBV12-3/TRBV12-4,many,TRBJ1-4,11
ASSSGQGLFSGANVLT,TRBV7-9,many,TRBJ2-6,16
ASSQTWTGTLRVETQY,TRBV7-9,many,TRBJ2-5,16
ASSSGQHNSPLH,TRBV5-1,many,TRBJ1-6,12
SARDGARLAGVEQY,TRBV20-1,many,TRBJ2-7,14
ASSQDDLPKIYEQY,TRBV14,many,TRBJ2-7,14
ASSLAGGGDGGYT,TRBV5-1,many,TRBJ1-2,13
SPGDPVNTEAF,TRBV20-1,many,TRBJ1-1,11
ASSEWRQNYGYT,TRBV6-1,.,TRBJ1-2,12
ASSYREGTEAF,TRBV27,few,TRBJ1-1,11
ASTRGGEGATEAF,TRBV5-1,many,TRBJ1-1,13
ASSLAGFQETQY,TRBV5-1,many,TRBJ2-5,12
SVEVRSGRRATEAF,TRBV29-1,many,TRBJ1-1,14
ASSLSEGQETQY,TRBV5-1,many,TRBJ2-5,12
ASSHLGQGTIEAF,TRBV4-1,many,TRBJ1-1,13
SATGGADQF,TRBV29-1,.,TRBJ2-1,9
ASSLGGLRTDTQY,TRBV7-2,many,TRBJ2-3,13
ASRGLAGGGGELF,TRBV12-3/TRBV12-4,many,TRBJ2-2,13
ASTLKKGTQY,TRBV12-3/TRBV12-4,many,TRBJ2-5,10
ASRQYQLAGAASSYNEQF,TRBV2,many,TRBJ2-1,18
ASSPQREQF,TRBV7-8,many,TRBJ2-1,9
ASSYTQGQETQY,TRBV6-5,many,TRBJ2-5,12
ASSFKGEQY,TRBV5-6,many,TRBJ2-7,9
ASSVGQGRTDTQY,TRBV6-1,few,TRBJ2-3,13
ASSLSSAGGGTQY,TRBV27,few,TRBJ2-3,13
ASSLGGHSAPGYGYT,TRBV5-6,many,TRBJ1-2,15
ASSWTRPEAF,TRBV12-3/TRBV12-4,many,TRBJ1-1,10
ASSLGTAYTDTQY,TRBV5-1,many,TRBJ2-3,13
ASSLTVQETQY,TRBV5-1,many,TRBJ2-5,11
ASSGTQASTDTQY,TRBV10-2,many,TRBJ2-3,13
ASSVSGTDYEQY,TRBV7-9,many,TRBJ2-7,12
ASSLWGAGETQY,TRBV12-3/TRBV12-4,many,TRBJ2-5,12
ATSSTRASLGDTQY,TRBV15,many,TRBJ2-3,14
ASSFSGLNNEQF,TRBV7-2,many,TRBJ2-1,12
ASSDGPYEQY,TRBV25-1,many,TRBJ2-7,10
SAFSTGISYEQY,TRBV20-1,many,TRBJ2-7,12